This T cell receptor (beta chain) originates from a study of Ad26.COV2.S vaccination and SARS-CoV-2 variants. Overall study results and limits: Those who received vaccine or placebo ended up with similar non-spike TCR breadth. Reportedly, after vaccination the spike-specific CD8+ and CD4+ T cell responses displayed substantial breadth.

Remarks on this clone: Antigen specificity is unknown.

Germline V gene sequence: CDR1 ENHRY, CDR2 SYGVKD. Trimming at V came to 4 bases and at J to 4 bases, leaving 6 bases not matched to a gene. The CDR3 is 15 residues long. Treatment reported: approximately 18 received Ad26.COV2.S at low or high dose, single or two shots; several received placebo; per-sample allocation not given. Day 63 after the first injection of vaccine or placebo was the sampling time. Sequencing was performed with immunoSEQ multiplex PCR; in TCRdb, only in-frame clones are kept and a portion is missing. The table lists about 330,000 clones, about 90% of them singletons. The material was peripheral blood, obtained in a trial of Ad26.COV2.S vaccine versus placebo. The chain employs TRBV10-3 and TRBJ2-3; TRBD1 matches 9 bases. The sequence was collected from a person between 18 and 65 years old who received the Ad26.COV2.S COVID-19 vaccine or a placebo. CDR3 residues: CAISGGQGAPDTQYF. The DNA of the CDR3 is TGTGCCATCAGTGGGGGACAGGGAGCGCCAGATACGCAGTATTTT.